This entry lists 8 T cell receptor beta chains sequenced from one sample in a study of OX40 agonist ivuxolimab in advanced cancers. The receptor library was made with the immunoSEQ multiplex PCR assay. TCRdb mirrors the immuneACCESS table, restricted to in-frame sequences. Some clones are absent from its copies; in checked studies, under half trace to an unresolved V gene, and the reason for the others is unknown. For this sample the table gives about 34,000 clones, of which approximately 80% were detected only once. The ten largest make up about 10% of the sample. The sequencing used CD4+ or CD8+ T cells sorted from blood, collected in a trial of the OX40 agonist ivuxolimab. The receptor set was obtained from an adult with an advanced solid tumor such as melanoma, head and neck, liver or kidney cancer.

Concerning this clone itself: This specimen includes other DNA sequences encoding the same CDR3. The J gene is TRBJ1-2, the V gene TRBV4-1; 7 nucleotides align to TRBD1. Trimming cost V 3 bases and J 4 bases; bases outside gene matches: 2. CDR1 and CDR2 from the germline V gene are MGHRA and YSYEKL. This CDR3 has 13 residues. The CDR3 region is CASSQEGAYGYTF. The CDR3, as DNA: TGCGCCAGCAGCCAGGAGGGGGCCTATGGCTACACCTTC.

The chain employs TRBV7-1 and TRBJ2-7, with D unresolved. TRBV7-1 is an open reading frame, and its role is uncertain. Trimming took 4 bases from V and 1 from J, leaving 11 bases between them. The CDR3 contains 14 residues. As DNA, the CDR3 is TGTGCCAGCAGCTTGTCCGGCGGATCCTACGAGCAGTACTTC. It encodes CASSLSGGSYEQYF.

The V call is TRBV6-5, the J call TRBJ2-7; TRBD1 agrees at 8 bases. Looked up from germline, CDR1 is MNHEY and CDR2 is SVGAGI. Trimming took 5 bases from V and 2 from J; bases not matched to a gene: 5. This CDR3 comprises 14 residues. CDR3 sequence: CASSRDRQTYEQYF. CDR3 bases: TGTGCCAGCAGTCGGGACAGGCAAACCTACGAGCAGTACTTC.

The chain employs TRBV5-4 and TRBJ2-7; perhaps TRBD1 as D (5 bases). CDR3 size: 15 residues. The germline CDR1 and CDR2 sequences are SGHNT and YYREEE (reference sequence). Trimming shortened V by 0 bases and J by 3 bases, and 13 bases separated the two germline ends. In nucleotides, the CDR3 is TGTGCCAGCAGCTTGGCGCGGCAGGGTAACTACGAGCAGTACTTC. Translation: CASSLARQGNYEQYF.

The chain is built from TRBV21-1 and TRBJ2-2. TRBV21-1 is flagged as a pseudogene. The CDR3 extends over 15 amino acids. The CDR3 loop reads CASSGSVENTGELFF. The CDR3 nucleotides are TGTGCCAGCAGCGGGTCAGTTGAGAACACCGGGGAGCTGTTTTTT.

The chain combines TRBV6-5 with TRBJ2-1, with 8 bases matching TRBD2. The V gene's germline CDR1 is MNHEY and CDR2 SVGAGI. The CDR3 is made up of 15 amino acids. V was pared by 4 bases and J by 6 bases, with 8 bases of the junction left unmatched. CDR3 protein: CASSSGPREVNEQFF. CDR3 DNA: TGTGCCAGCAGTTCGGGCCCGCGGGAGGTCAATGAGCAGTTCTTC.

The chain has TRBV6-5 and TRBJ2-7, with 9 bases matching TRBD1. J was trimmed by 2 bases and V by 2 bases; bases with no gene match: 7. Looked up from germline, CDR1 is MNHEY and CDR2 is SVGAGI. This CDR3 is built from 16 residues. The CDR3, as DNA: TGTGCCAGCAGTTACGGGGGACAGGGAAAGGCCTACGAGCAGTACTTC. It encodes CASSYGGQGKAYEQYF.

The chain carries TRBV6-5 and TRBJ2-1, with 8 bases that match TRBD2. This CDR3 comprises 14 residues. Germline V gene sequence: CDR1 MNHEY, CDR2 SVGAGI. Unmatched junction bases numbered 6, after V lost 4 bases and J lost 7 bases. The CDR3 spells CASSWVGGANEQFF. CDR3 nucleotide sequence: TGTGCCAGCAGTTGGGTCGGGGGGGCAAATGAGCAGTTCTTC.